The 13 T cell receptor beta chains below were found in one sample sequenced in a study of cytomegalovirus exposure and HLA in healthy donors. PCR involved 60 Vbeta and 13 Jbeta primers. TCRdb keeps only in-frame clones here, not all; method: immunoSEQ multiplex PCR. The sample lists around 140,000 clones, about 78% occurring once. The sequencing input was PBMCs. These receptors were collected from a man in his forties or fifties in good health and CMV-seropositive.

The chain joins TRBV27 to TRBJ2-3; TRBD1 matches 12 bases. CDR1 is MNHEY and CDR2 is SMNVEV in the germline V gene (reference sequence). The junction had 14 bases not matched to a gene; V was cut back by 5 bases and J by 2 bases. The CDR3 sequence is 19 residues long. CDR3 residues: CASSPGQGARRGLTDTQYF. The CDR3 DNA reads TGTGCCAGCAGTCCGGGACAGGGGGCCAGAAGGGGCCTCACAGATACGCAGTATTTT.

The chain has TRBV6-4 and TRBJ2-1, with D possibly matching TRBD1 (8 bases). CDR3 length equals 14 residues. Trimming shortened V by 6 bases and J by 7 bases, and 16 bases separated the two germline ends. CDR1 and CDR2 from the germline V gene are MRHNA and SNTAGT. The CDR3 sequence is CASSPDREGNEQFF. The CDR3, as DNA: TGTGCCAGCAGCCCGGACAGGGAGGGAAATGAGCAGTTCTTC.

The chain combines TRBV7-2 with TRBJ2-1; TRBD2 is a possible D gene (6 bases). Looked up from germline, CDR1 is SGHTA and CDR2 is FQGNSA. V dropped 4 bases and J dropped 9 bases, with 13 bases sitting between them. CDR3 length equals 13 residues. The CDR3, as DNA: TGTGCCAGCAGCTCCCGCCTAGCGCCTGAGCAGTTCTTC. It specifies CASSSRLAPEQFF.

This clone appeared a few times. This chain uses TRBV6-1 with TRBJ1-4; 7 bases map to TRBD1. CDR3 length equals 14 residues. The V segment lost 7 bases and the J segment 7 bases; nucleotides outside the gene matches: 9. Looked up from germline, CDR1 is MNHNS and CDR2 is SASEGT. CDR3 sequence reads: CASMQGVRVEKLFF. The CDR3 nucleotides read TGTGCCAGCATGCAGGGGGTTAGGGTTGAAAAACTGTTTTTT.

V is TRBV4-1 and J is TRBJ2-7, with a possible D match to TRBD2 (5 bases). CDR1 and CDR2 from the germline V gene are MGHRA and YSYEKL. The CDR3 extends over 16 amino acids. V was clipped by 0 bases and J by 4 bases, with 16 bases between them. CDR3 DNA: TGCGCCAGCAGCCAAGACCCGAGGCTAGCAATGTACGAGCAGTACTTC. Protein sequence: CASSQDPRLAMYEQYF.

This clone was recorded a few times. The CDR3 sequence: CASSYTAGTVNTEAFF. CDR3 nucleotide sequence: TGTGCCAGCAGTTACACTGCCGGGACAGTGAACACTGAAGCTTTCTTT. The chain is built from TRBV6-5 and TRBJ1-1, with 7 nucleotides matching TRBD1. Germline values: CDR1 MNHEY, CDR2 SVGAGI. The CDR3 length is 16 residues. Unmatched junction bases numbered 6, after V lost 2 bases and J lost 0 bases.

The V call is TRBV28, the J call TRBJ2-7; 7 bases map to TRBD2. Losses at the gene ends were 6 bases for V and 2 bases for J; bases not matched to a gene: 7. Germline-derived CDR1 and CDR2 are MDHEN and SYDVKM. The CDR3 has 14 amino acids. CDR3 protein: CASRNYAGAYEQYF. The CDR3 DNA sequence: TGTGCCAGCAGGAACTACGCGGGAGCCTACGAGCAGTACTTC.

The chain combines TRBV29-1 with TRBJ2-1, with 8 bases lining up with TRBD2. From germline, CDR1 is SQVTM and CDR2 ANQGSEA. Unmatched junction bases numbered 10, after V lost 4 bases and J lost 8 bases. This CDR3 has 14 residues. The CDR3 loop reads CSVGHTGGKDEQFF. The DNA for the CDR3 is TGCAGCGTTGGCCACACGGGAGGGAAGGATGAGCAGTTCTTC.

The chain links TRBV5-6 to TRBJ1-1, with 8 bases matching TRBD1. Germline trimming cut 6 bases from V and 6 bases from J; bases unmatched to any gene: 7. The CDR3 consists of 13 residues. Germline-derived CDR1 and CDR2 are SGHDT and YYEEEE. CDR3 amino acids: CASNRQGRAEAFF. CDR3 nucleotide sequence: TGTGCCAGCAACAGACAGGGGCGGGCTGAAGCTTTCTTT.

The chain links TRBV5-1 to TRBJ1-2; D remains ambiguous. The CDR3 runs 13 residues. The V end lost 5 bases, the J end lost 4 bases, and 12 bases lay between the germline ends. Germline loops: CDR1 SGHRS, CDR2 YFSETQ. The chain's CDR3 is CASSPDTGYGYTF. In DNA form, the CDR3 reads TGCGCCAGCAGTCCCGACACTGGCTATGGCTACACCTTC. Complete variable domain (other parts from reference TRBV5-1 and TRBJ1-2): KAGVTQTPRYLIKTRGQQVTLSCSPISGHRSVSWYQQTPGQGLQFLFEYFSETQRNKGNFPGRFSGRQFSNSRSEMNVSTLELGDSALYLCASSPDTGYGYTFGSGTRLTVV.

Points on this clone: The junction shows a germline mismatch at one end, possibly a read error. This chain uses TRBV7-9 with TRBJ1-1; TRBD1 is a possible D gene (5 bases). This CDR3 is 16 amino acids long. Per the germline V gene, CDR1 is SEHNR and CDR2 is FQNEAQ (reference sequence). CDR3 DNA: TGTTCCAGCAGTCACCCTGGGCAGGGATTGAACACTGAAGCTTTCTTT. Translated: CSSSHPGQGLNTEAFF.

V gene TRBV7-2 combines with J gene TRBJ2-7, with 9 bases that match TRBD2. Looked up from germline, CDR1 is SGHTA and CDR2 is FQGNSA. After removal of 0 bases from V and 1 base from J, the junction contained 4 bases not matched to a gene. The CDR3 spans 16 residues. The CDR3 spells CASSLASGGPSYEQYF. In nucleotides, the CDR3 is TGTGCCAGCAGCTTAGCTAGCGGGGGACCTTCCTACGAGCAGTACTTC.

The CDR3 DNA is TGTGCCAGCAGCTTAGGCGGGTCCTACAATGAGCAGTTCTTC. As protein: CASSLGGSYNEQFF. The rearrangement uses TRBV7-9 and TRBJ2-1, with D possibly TRBD2 on 5 matching bases. The CDR3 sequence is 14 residues long. Trimming cost V 1 base and J 1 base, with 5 bases left between them. CDR1 SEHNR and CDR2 FQNEAQ come from the germline V gene (reference sequence).